These T cell receptor beta chains were read from a single sample in a study of cytomegalovirus exposure and HLA in healthy donors. Libraries were prepared by immunoSEQ multiplex PCR; TCRdb keeps only in-frame clonotypes and omits some of them. This table holds about 150,000 clones, approximately 92% found once. Sequencing was performed on PBMCs. The receptors originated from a young woman in good health and CMV-seropositive. The CDR3 runs from the conserved cysteine through the conserved F or W.

V gene: TRBV5-1
CDR3 protein: CASTRDHTDEQYF

V gene: TRBV5-6
CDR3 protein: CASSLVLGQGPPEAFF

V gene: TRBV4-3
CDR3 protein: CASSRGLVTGELFF

V gene: TRBV7-9
CDR3 protein: CASSLAGQAIVF

V gene: TRBV18
CDR3 protein: CASSMGQTSYEQYF

V gene: TRBV7-9
CDR3 protein: CASSFPGSYNEQFF

V gene: TRBV5-5
CDR3 protein: CASSLQGENTIYF

V gene: TRBV7-2
CDR3 protein: CASSAGQVVGYTF

V gene: TRBV30
CDR3 protein: CAWSHLLPGSNSPLHF

V gene: TRBV7-9
CDR3 protein: CASSSNLRALHF

V gene: TRBV7-2
CDR3 protein: CASSRVAQGANSPLHF

V gene: TRBV18
CDR3 protein: CASSPGNQEANVLTF

V gene: TRBV7-9
CDR3 protein: CASSFPDQPQHF

V gene: TRBV19
CDR3 protein: CASSSQPQHF